The T cell receptor beta chain under discussion was sequenced for a study of patients and donors after allogeneic stem cell transplantation. In germline, CDR1 is LGHNA, CDR2 YNFKEQ. Trimming removed 4 bases from V and 3 bases from J; junction bases left unmatched: 4. This CDR3 spans 15 amino acids. TCRdb itself ran the RT-PCR reads through MiXCR, one entry per CDR3 protein. The sample consists of more than 55,000 distinct CDR3 sequences, 13% of them appearing once. This clonotype has a handful of counts. The receptor was isolated from a human donor who was either an allogeneic HSCT recipient or a stem cell or donor lymphocyte infusion donor (not recorded which). It is not recorded whose cells these are; they may come from a transplant donor. Sequencing was done on a sample of blood, either unsorted or a sorted T cell fraction (not recorded which). The chain links TRBV4-2 to TRBJ2-7; 12 nucleotides match TRBD2. The CDR3 here is CASSPRLAGVYEQYF. The DNA of the CDR3 is TGTGCCAGCAGCCCGCGACTAGCGGGAGTCTACGAGCAGTACTTC.